The 19 T cell receptor beta chains listed next were all sequenced from one sample in a study of human T cells and chemical hapten exposure. Time point defined: patch test 2, 6 weeks after DPC sensitization. Treatment noted: therapeutic diphenylcyclopropenone sensitization with weekly scalp DPC. TCRdb analysed the RACE reads with MiXCR anew, one entry per CDR3 protein. The data show about 40,000 distinct CDR3 sequences, with over 3% seen just once and about 6.2% held by the top ten. The sample was whole blood, taken in connection with sensitization to the hapten diphenylcyclopropenone (DPC). These receptors were obtained from a man between 40 and 49 years old with alopecia areata. Some clones in this sample may be carry-over from other donors' samples.

This clonotype was found many times. The chain carries TRBV20-1 and TRBJ2-7; TRBD2 aligns across 9 bases. There are 14 residues in the CDR3. Germline values: CDR1 DFQATT, CDR2 SNEGSKA (reference sequence). V trimming: 1 base; J trimming: 7 bases; junction bases outside the gene matches: 8. CDR3 sequence: CSARVAGGPGEQYF. CDR3 sequence (DNA): TGCAGTGCTAGAGTGGCGGGAGGGCCGGGTGAGCAGTACTTC.

This clonotype was counted only a few times. The V call is TRBV12-3 or TRBV12-4, the J call TRBJ1-5, with D unresolved. The germline V and J ends were trimmed by 5 bases and 4 bases, with 12 bases remaining between them. The CDR3 is 14 amino acids. In DNA, the CDR3 is TGTGCCAGCAGTACTCATACGCCAAATCAGCCCCAGCATTTT. This encodes CASSTHTPNQPQHF.

This clonotype appeared many times. The rearrangement joins TRBV12-3 or TRBV12-4 to TRBJ1-4; D is possibly TRBD1 (6 bases). The CDR3 covers 14 residues. Trimming cost V 6 bases and J 8 bases, with 16 bases left between them. In DNA form, the CDR3 reads TGTGCCAGCAGCAGCTCCGGACAGTCCGAAAAACTGTTTTTT. It codes for CASSSSGQSEKLFF.

In its sample, this clonotype was seen many times. V is TRBV28 and J is TRBJ2-3; 7 bases are a match to TRBD2. Germline CDR1 MDHEN, CDR2 SYDVKM. This CDR3 comprises 15 residues. The junction had 8 bases not matched to a gene; V was cut back by 5 bases and J by 3 bases. CDR3 nucleotides: TGTGCCAGCAGTACTCCGGGACTAACTACAGATACGCAGTATTTT. Its translation: CASSTPGLTTDTQYF.

This clonotype has ten or more counts. This chain links TRBV28 with TRBJ2-2; 11 positions agree with TRBD1. The CDR3 length is 18 residues. J gave up 6 bases and V 5 bases, and 14 bases lay outside the gene matches. The germline gives CDR1 MDHEN, CDR2 SYDVKM. The CDR3 here is CASSPTGEGTGGAGELFF. CDR3 sequence (DNA): TGTGCCAGCAGTCCAACCGGAGAGGGGACAGGGGGTGCCGGGGAGCTGTTTTTT.

This clonotype has at least ten counts. The V call is TRBV12-3 or TRBV12-4, the J call TRBJ1-5; D uncertain. This CDR3 comprises 12 residues. V was clipped by 3 bases and J by 10 bases, with 10 bases between them. The CDR3 nucleotides read TGTGCCAGCAGTTTTTCTGAGGGTCCCCAGCATTTT. Its protein product is CASSFSEGPQHF.

This clonotype was seen at least ten times. This chain links TRBV29-1 with TRBJ2-1; 7 nucleotides match TRBD2. The V gene end was trimmed by 1 base and the J gene end by 0 bases; junction bases not matched to a gene: 12. This CDR3 has 18 residues. Germline V gives CDR1 SQVTM, CDR2 ANQGSEA. The CDR3 coding sequence is TGCAGCGTTGAAGGAAGGGCTAGCGGAGGCCTCTCCTACAATGAGCAGTTCTTC. This gives the protein CSVEGRASGGLSYNEQFF.

This clonotype was seen ten or more times. The J gene is TRBJ2-1, the V gene TRBV5-1, with D perhaps TRBD1 or TRBD2 (6 bases each). The germline V and J ends were trimmed by 5 bases and 3 bases, with 15 bases remaining between them. CDR3 size: 15 residues. From germline, CDR1 is SGHRS and CDR2 YFSETQ. This chain's CDR3 is CASRPGGGGYNEQFF. The CDR3 region has the DNA TGCGCCAGCAGACCCGGGGGCGGCGGCTACAATGAGCAGTTCTTC.

This clonotype was observed at least ten times. This rearrangement joins TRBV20-1 to TRBJ1-1; D gene uncertain. The CDR3 extends over 13 amino acids. In germline, CDR1 is DFQATT, CDR2 SNEGSKA (reference sequence). V was shortened by 2 bases and J by 0 bases, with 7 bases between the two germline ends. Here the CDR3 reads CSARPSLNTEAFF. The CDR3 region has the DNA TGCAGTGCTAGACCGTCCTTGAACACTGAAGCTTTCTTT.

This clonotype showed up many times. Its ends do not fully match the called genes, so a read error is possible. V is TRBV20-1 and J is TRBJ2-7; 7 positions agree with TRBD2. Germline loops: CDR1 DFQATT, CDR2 SNEGSKA (reference sequence). The CDR3 consists of 9 residues. Written as DNA, the CDR3 is TGCAGTGCCGGGACTAAGGGGAACTTC. It codes for CSAGTKGNF.

This clonotype was picked up many times. The V call is TRBV12-3 or TRBV12-4, the J call TRBJ1-2, with D possibly being TRBD1 (5 bases). Trimming removed 7 bases at V and 4 bases at J, with 10 bases between. The CDR3 runs to 12 residues. The CDR3 nucleotides are TGTGCCAGCACCCGACAGAGCTATGGCTACACCTTC. Encoded protein: CASTRQSYGYTF.

This clonotype was counted ten times or more. The V gene is TRBV7-9, the J gene TRBJ1-4; D might be TRBD1 (5 bases). Germline CDR1 is SEHNR and CDR2 is FQNEAQ (reference sequence). Trimming removed 2 bases from V and 3 bases from J, with 16 bases in between. The CDR3 is made up of 17 amino acids. DNA of the CDR3: TGTGCCAGCAGCTTATCGCGGGACGCAGGATCTAATGAAAAACTGTTTTTT. It translates to CASSLSRDAGSNEKLFF.

At least ten counts were recorded for this clonotype. V gene TRBV7-8 combines with J gene TRBJ1-2; no definite D call. The V gene lost 1 base and the J gene lost 6 bases, with 6 bases spanning the gap. This CDR3 region has 12 residues. CDR1 is SGHVS, CDR2 FQNEAQ, per germline. The CDR3 reads CASSLETDGYTF. CDR3 bases: TGTGCCAGCAGCTTAGAGACGGATGGCTACACCTTC.

There are many counts of this clonotype. This sequence joins TRBV11-2 and TRBJ2-3; the match to TRBD2 covers 10 bases. CDR1 SGHAT and CDR2 FQNNGV come from the germline V gene. The V and J ends lost 5 bases and 2 bases, in that order; junction bases with no gene match: 7. This CDR3 region has 16 residues. This CDR3 reads CASSEETSGYTDTQYF. Written as DNA, the CDR3 is TGTGCCAGCAGCGAGGAGACTAGCGGGTACACAGATACGCAGTATTTT.

This clonotype has at least ten counts. This sequence joins TRBV6-5 and TRBJ2-1, with TRBD2 matching 7 bases. CDR1 and CDR2 (germline): MNHEY, SVGAGI. The CDR3 has 16 amino acids. After removal of 6 bases from V and 5 bases from J, the junction contained 13 bases not matched to a gene. The DNA for the CDR3 is TGTGCCAGCAGGCCCCCCAGGAGGGAGGGCCACAATGAGCAGTTCTTC. Amino acid sequence: CASRPPRREGHNEQFF.

This clonotype has at least ten counts. V and J are TRBV30 and TRBJ2-1; 7 bases are a match to TRBD2. Unmatched junction bases numbered 6, after V lost 4 bases and J lost 6 bases. The CDR3 sequence is 13 residues long. In germline, CDR1 is GTSNPN, CDR2 SVGIG (reference sequence). The CDR3 is CAWNREELNEQFF. Written as DNA, the CDR3 is TGTGCCTGGAACCGGGAGGAGCTCAATGAGCAGTTCTTC.

Many counts were recorded for this clonotype. The CDR3 coding sequence is TGTGCCAGCAGTTACTCGTATCGCGGGAGGACCTACGAGCAGTACTTC. Encoded protein: CASSYSYRGRTYEQYF. The chain joins TRBV6-5 to TRBJ2-7; the match to TRBD2 covers 8 bases. Germline values: CDR1 MNHEY, CDR2 SVGAGI. V dropped 0 bases and J dropped 2; count of bases not matched to a gene: 6. The CDR3 spans 16 residues.

Ten or more counts support this clonotype. V gene TRBV7-9 combines with J gene TRBJ1-6; tentatively, D is TRBD1 (5 bases). Deletions cut 3 bases from V and 13 bases from J, with 13 bases between. The germline gives CDR1 SEHNR, CDR2 FQNEAQ (reference sequence). CDR3 length equals 13 residues. The CDR3 region has the DNA TGTGCCAGCAGCTTTATGATCCGGGGCCCCCTCCACTTT. The encoded protein is CASSFMIRGPLHF.

The CDR3 reads CASSIEAETQYF. CDR3 DNA sequence: TGCGCCAGCAGCATCGAGGCGGAGACCCAGTACTTC. The genes are TRBV5-1 and TRBJ2-5; D gene ambiguous. CDR1 is SGHRS, CDR2 YFSETQ, per germline. This CDR3 region has 12 residues. The V end lost 4 bases, the J end lost 5 bases, and 9 bases lay between the germline ends.